The 31 T cell receptor beta chains listed next were all sequenced from one sample in a study of cytomegalovirus exposure and HLA in healthy donors. The primer mix had 60 Vbeta and 13 Jbeta primers. TCRdb keeps only in-frame clones here, not all; method: immunoSEQ multiplex PCR. The listing records approximately 120,000 clones. The sequencing input was PBMCs. Receptors originate from a man aged 18-30 years in good health and CMV-seronegative.

V gene TRBV5-1 combines with J gene TRBJ2-5; tentative D call: TRBD1 (6 bases). The J call may be in error: the DNA end matches TRBJ2-7 better. Germline loops: CDR1 SGHRS, CDR2 YFSETQ. There are 12 residues in the CDR3. The CDR3 sequence is CASSFQGIEQYF. CDR3 nucleotide sequence: TGCGCCAGCAGCTTTCAGGGGATCGAGCAGTACTTC.

J is TRBJ2-7 and V is TRBV10-1; a weak D match, TRBD1 (5 bases). Per germline, CDR1 WNHNN and CDR2 SYGVQD (reference sequence). V was clipped by 0 bases and J by 2 bases, with 5 bases between them. The CDR3 is 13 amino acids. As DNA, the CDR3 is TGCGCCAGCAGTGAGTCGGGGCCCTACGAGCAGTACTTC. Its translation: CASSESGPYEQYF.

V is TRBV6-4 and J is TRBJ2-7; possibly TRBD2 for D (6 bases). Germline V CDR1 and CDR2: MRHNA, SNTAGT. CDR3 length: 13 amino acids. V lost 2 bases, J lost 2 bases, and 7 bases lay in between. The chain's CDR3 is CASSDERAYEQYF. Here the CDR3 DNA reads TGTGCCAGCAGTGACGAGCGGGCCTACGAGCAGTACTTC.

V is TRBV7-8 and J is TRBJ2-7; the match to TRBD1 covers 8 bases. With V trimmed by 0 bases and J by 5 bases, 6 bases remained unmatched. Germline assignment: CDR1 SGHVS and CDR2 FQNEAQ. The CDR3 extends over 15 amino acids. The CDR3 loop reads CASSLAMGQANEQYF. CDR3 DNA sequence: TGTGCCAGCAGCTTAGCCATGGGACAGGCGAACGAGCAGTACTTC.

The genes are TRBV11-2 and TRBJ2-3; a weak D match, TRBD2 (5 bases). This CDR3 contains 15 residues. V was clipped by 2 bases and J by 5 bases, with 14 bases between them. The germline CDR1 and CDR2 sequences are SGHAT and FQNNGV. CDR3 sequence reads: CASSLLDLGRDTQYF. CDR3 sequence (DNA): TGTGCCAGCAGCTTATTGGACTTGGGGAGAGATACGCAGTATTTT. The variable domain in full, completed from reference TRBV11-2 and TRBJ2-3, reads EAGVAQSPRYKIIEKRQSVAFWCNPISGHATLYWYQQILGQGPKLLIQFQNNGVVDDSQLPKDRFSAERLKGVDSTLKIQPAKLEDSAVYLCASSLLDLGRDTQYFGPGTRLTVL.

This chain uses TRBV7-9 with TRBJ2-1; the match to TRBD1 covers 9 bases. The length of the CDR3 is 16 residues. V was clipped by 5 bases and J by 4 bases; unmatched bases: 9. Germline V gene lookup returns CDR1 SEHNR and CDR2 FQNEAQ (reference sequence). The chain's CDR3 is CASSPRDRDLYNEQFF. CDR3 DNA sequence: TGTGCCAGCAGCCCGCGGGACAGGGACCTTTACAATGAGCAGTTCTTC.

This chain links TRBV5-6 with TRBJ2-2, with TRBD2 matching over 12 bases. With 2 bases clipped from V and 7 bases from J, the junction kept 6 bases outside the gene matches. The CDR3 is made up of 16 amino acids. In germline, CDR1 is SGHDT, CDR2 YYEEEE. CDR3 in amino acids: CASSFRLAGVVGELFF. The CDR3 nucleotides read TGTGCCAGCAGCTTTAGACTAGCGGGAGTAGTCGGGGAGCTGTTTTTT.

This chain links TRBV4-1 with TRBJ2-1, with unresolved D. V was clipped by 1 base and J by 3 bases, with 13 bases between them. The CDR3 contains 16 residues. Germline loops: CDR1 MGHRA, CDR2 YSYEKL. CDR3 residues: CASSQADSPIYNEQFF. CDR3 bases: TGCGCCAGCAGCCAAGCAGACTCACCGATCTACAATGAGCAGTTCTTC.

The chain has TRBV6-1 and TRBJ1-1; D not resolved. The CDR3 length is 15 residues. Per the germline V gene, CDR1 is MNHNS and CDR2 is SASEGT. The V gene lost 1 base and the J gene lost 10 bases, with 19 bases spanning the gap. The CDR3 region is CASSEGSDGGHRAFF. As DNA, the CDR3 is TGTGCCAGCAGTGAAGGTTCGGACGGAGGTCATCGAGCTTTCTTT.

CDR3 residues: CASSQDAFVGYTF. The CDR3 DNA is TGTGCCAGCAGCCAAGATGCGTTCGTAGGCTACACCTTC. The rearrangement uses TRBV14 and TRBJ1-2; D gene ambiguous. This CDR3 region has 13 residues. Germline CDR1 reads SGHDN; CDR2 reads FVKESK. V dropped 0 bases and J dropped 8 bases, with 10 bases sitting between them.

This rearrangement joins TRBV5-1 to TRBJ1-3, with D possibly matching TRBD1 (6 bases). Germline loops: CDR1 SGHRS, CDR2 YFSETQ. Trimming cost V 0 bases and J 4 bases, with 14 bases left between them. There are 16 residues in the CDR3. CDR3: CASSLDRAASGNTIYF. CDR3 coding DNA: TGCGCCAGCAGCTTGGACAGGGCGGCTTCAGGAAACACCATATATTTT.

The chain employs TRBV4-1 and TRBJ2-7; 9 bases are shared with TRBD2. This CDR3 spans 15 amino acids. CDR1 and CDR2 (germline): MGHRA, YSYEKL. V shed 3 bases, J shed 0 bases, and the junction held 3 bases outside the gene matches. The DNA of the CDR3 is TGCGCCAGCAGCCACCCGACTAGCGGCTCCTACGAGCAGTACTTC. As protein: CASSHPTSGSYEQYF.

V gene TRBV7-8 combines with J gene TRBJ1-1, with D hard to call. Trimming removed 1 base from V and 1 base from J, with 7 bases in between. The CDR3 loop spans 14 amino acids. Germline-derived CDR1 and CDR2 are SGHVS and FQNEAQ. The CDR3 DNA reads as TGTGCCAGCAGCTTAGATTGGCCGAACACTGAAGCTTTCTTT. Its translation is CASSLDWPNTEAFF.

The V and J genes are TRBV29-1 and TRBJ1-1; a weak D match, TRBD1 (5 bases). The CDR3 length is 13 residues. Germline V CDR1 and CDR2: SQVTM, ANQGSEA. Trimming removed 4 bases from V and 3 bases from J, with 12 bases in between. The DNA for the CDR3 is TGCAGCGTTGGCCAGGGAACTGACACTGAAGCTTTCTTT. Its protein is CSVGQGTDTEAFF. Supplemented by reference TRBV29-1 and TRBJ1-1, the full variable domain reads SAVISQKPSRDICQRGTSLTIQCQVDSQVTMMFWYRQQPGQSLTLIATANQGSEATYESGFVIDKFPISRPNLTFSTLTVSNMSPEDSSIYLCSVGQGTDTEAFFGQGTRLTVV.

The chain combines TRBV18 with TRBJ2-5; D remains unclear. V was cut by 0 bases and J by 0 bases, with 2 bases left in between. The CDR3 is 13 amino acids. Germline CDR1 is KGHSH and CDR2 is LQKENI. The CDR3 nucleotides are TGTGCCAGCTCACCACCCGACCAAGAGACCCAGTACTTC. It translates to CASSPPDQETQYF.

The chain has TRBV29-1 and TRBJ2-7; no reliable D call. V lost 6 bases to trimming and J lost 5 bases, with 23 bases between them. In germline, CDR1 is SQVTM, CDR2 ANQGSEA. The CDR3 is made up of 15 amino acids. CDR3 DNA: TGCAGCGTGGGCGATTACAACATCCCGGCCGACGAGCAGTACTTC. It specifies CSVGDYNIPADEQYF.

CDR3 protein: CASSVALATYEQYF. The CDR3 DNA follows: TGTGCCAGCAGCGTAGCACTAGCGACCTACGAGCAGTACTTC. This sequence joins TRBV9 and TRBJ2-7; 7 bases match TRBD2. V lost 0 bases to trimming and J lost 2 bases; unmatched junction nucleotides: 2. The CDR3 has 14 residues. Germline CDR1 is SGDLS and CDR2 is YYNGEE.

The V call is TRBV7-8, the J call TRBJ1-5; D is uncertain. There are 13 residues in the CDR3. Germline lookup yields CDR1 SGHVS and CDR2 FQNEAQ. Trimming took 2 bases from V and 2 from J, leaving 4 bases between them. This chain's CDR3 is CASSLSGNQPQHF. The CDR3 bases are TGTGCCAGCAGCTTAAGCGGCAATCAGCCCCAGCATTTT.

This chain connects TRBV19 to TRBJ2-1; 8 bases line up with TRBD2. CDR3 length: 14 amino acids. Unmatched junction bases numbered 5, after V lost 5 bases and J lost 5 bases. CDR1 is LNHDA and CDR2 is SQIVND in the germline V gene (reference sequence). Here the CDR3 reads CASSPGLENNEQFF. The CDR3 DNA is TGTGCCAGTAGTCCGGGACTAGAAAACAATGAGCAGTTCTTC.

The chain couples TRBV18 to TRBJ1-1, with TRBD1 matching 10 bases. The CDR3 spans 16 residues. Germline trimming cut 3 bases from V and 2 bases from J; bases unmatched to any gene: 6. Germline V lookup: CDR1 KGHSH, CDR2 LQKENI. In nucleotides, the CDR3 is TGTGCCAGCTCACCGGGACAGGGGAAATCAAACACTGAAGCTTTCTTT. Protein product: CASSPGQGKSNTEAFF. The full variable domain, in which reference TRBV18 and TRBJ1-1 provide the parts outside the CDR3, is NAGVMQNPRHLVRRRGQEARLRCSPMKGHSHVYWYRQLPEEGLKFMVYLQKENIIDESGMPKERFSAEFPKEGPSILRIQQVVRGDSAAYFCASSPGQGKSNTEAFFGQGTRLTVV.

The chain couples TRBV4-2 to TRBJ1-6; tentative D call: TRBD1 (5 bases). V lost 3 bases and J 6 bases, leaving 24 bases between the germline ends. The CDR3 extends over 19 amino acids. Germline V gene sequence: CDR1 LGHNA, CDR2 YNFKEQ. The CDR3 DNA is TGTGCCAGCAGCCACGCTATAGGGGAAACGCTTAACGGTAATTCACCCCTCCACTTT. Translated, it gives CASSHAIGETLNGNSPLHF.

The gene calls are TRBV25-1 and TRBJ2-1; 9 positions match TRBD1. CDR3 length equals 14 residues. Germline V CDR1 and CDR2: MGHDK, SYGVNS. With V trimmed by 6 bases and J by 9 bases, 9 bases remained unmatched. CDR3 sequence (DNA): TGTGCCAGCAGGAGGAACAGGGGGCTTGGTGAGCAGTTCTTC. Its protein is CASRRNRGLGEQFF. The full variable domain, with the rest looked up from reference TRBV25-1 and TRBJ2-1, is EADIYQTPRYLVIGTGKKITLECSQTMGHDKMYWYQQDPGMELHLIHYSYGVNSTEKGDLSSESTVSRIRTEHFPLTLESARPSHTSQYLCASRRNRGLGEQFFGPGTRLTVL.

The chain links TRBV7-2 to TRBJ2-3, with 7 nucleotides matching TRBD1. The CDR3 length is 13 residues. CDR1 is SGHTA, CDR2 FQGNSA, per germline. Trimming at V came to 5 bases and at J to 5 bases, leaving 4 bases not matched to a gene. Here the CDR3 DNA reads TGTGCCAGCAGCCGGGGACAGCAAGATACGCAGTATTTT. Translated: CASSRGQQDTQYF.

The chain joins TRBV15 to TRBJ2-7, with 8 bases fitting TRBD2. The CDR3 sequence is 15 residues long. Per germline, CDR1 LNHNV and CDR2 YYDKDF (reference sequence). J lost 2 bases, V lost 1 base, and 4 bases had no gene match. The CDR3 loop reads CATSRGGSGAYEQYF. In nucleotides, the CDR3 is TGTGCCACCAGCAGAGGCGGTAGCGGGGCCTACGAGCAGTACTTC.

The gene calls are TRBV2 and TRBJ2-7; TRBD1 matches 10 bases. Germline values: CDR1 SNHLY, CDR2 FYNNEI. The CDR3 is 14 residues long. The junction had 6 bases not matched to a gene; V was cut back by 7 bases and J by 3 bases. CDR3 DNA sequence: TGTGCCAGCAAGGGACAGGGGACACTCTACGAGCAGTACTTC. Its translation: CASKGQGTLYEQYF.

The rearrangement uses TRBV5-6 and TRBJ1-1, with D perhaps matching TRBD1 (6 bases). This CDR3 contains 15 residues. Trimming removed 5 bases at V and 0 bases at J, with 14 bases between. CDR1 is SGHDT and CDR2 is YYEEEE in the germline V gene. CDR3: CASSPGTQVNTEAFF. The CDR3 bases are TGTGCCAGCAGTCCCGGGACACAGGTGAACACTGAAGCTTTCTTT.

The chain couples TRBV2 to TRBJ1-1; maybe TRBD1 (6 bases). The CDR3 totals 13 residues. Trimming left V 2 bases short and J 6 bases short, with 10 bases between. Germline V gene data show CDR1 as SNHLY and CDR2 as FYNNEI. The CDR3 sequence is CASSERQAAEAFF. As DNA, the CDR3 is TGTGCCAGCAGTGAACGACAGGCCGCTGAAGCTTTCTTT.

This chain links TRBV6-5 with TRBJ2-5; no definite D call. The end of the DNA is better explained by TRBJ2-7, so the J call may be wrong. In germline, CDR1 is MNHEY, CDR2 SVGAGI. This CDR3 has 12 amino acids. The CDR3 DNA follows: TGTGCCAGCAGTTACGGGCCCTACGAGCAGTACTTC. Its translation: CASSYGPYEQYF.

V usage is TRBV2 and J usage is TRBJ2-1; no definite D call. With 7 bases removed from V and 9 bases from J, the gap between germline ends came to 16 bases. Germline CDR1 is SNHLY and CDR2 is FYNNEI. The CDR3 runs to 13 residues. The CDR3 DNA reads as TGTGCCAGCATACCCCCCCAGTTCCCTGAGCAGTTCTTC. This translates into CASIPPQFPEQFF.

This chain links TRBV10-1 with TRBJ2-5; a possible D gene is TRBD1 (6 bases). V lost 1 base, J lost 0 bases, and 9 bases lay in between. Germline assignment: CDR1 WNHNN and CDR2 SYGVQD (reference sequence). The CDR3 runs 15 residues. The CDR3 protein is CASSELAGDQETQYF. In DNA form, the CDR3 reads TGCGCCAGCAGTGAGTTGGCAGGGGACCAAGAGACCCAGTACTTC.

The chain couples TRBV25-1 to TRBJ2-7; tentatively, D is TRBD2 (6 bases). CDR1 MGHDK and CDR2 SYGVNS come from the germline V gene. V lost 11 bases and J 4 bases, leaving 27 bases between the germline ends. CDR3 length: 16 amino acids. The CDR3 DNA follows: TGTGCCGGGGCCGGTTGCGGGACTGCGGACGTGTACGAGCAGTACTTC. As protein: CAGAGCGTADVYEQYF.